This entry is about one TCR beta chain. This clonotype was observed a handful of times. There is no known antigen for this receptor. Within one base of it there is no much larger clone, and no base qualities were kept. The CDR3 has 12 amino acids, counting the end cysteine and phenylalanine. Only the CDR3 region is kept as DNA, spanning 36 bases read in frame from base 1. From the germline V gene (reference sequence), CDR1 is DFQATT and CDR2 is SNEGSKA. Ends trimmed: V by 4 bases, J by 6 bases; bases unmatched to a gene: 2. Set within a cohort of healthcare workers in London, UK, this nested case-control study involved weekly PCR testing of nasopharyngeal swabs along with blood sampling. Healthcare workers were recruited during the week of the UK lockdown, between 23 and 31 March 2020, and followed weekly for up to roughly 15 weeks. This entry belongs to a study of early T cells in non-severe SARS-CoV-2 infection (dated by TCRdb to the early 2020s). At the level of the whole study: Because TCR sequencing relied on bulk RNA taken from unsorted whole blood, pairing of alpha and beta chains was not possible. Results and caveats for the whole study, not just this receptor: VDJdb matching was skewed toward anti-spike CD8 responses and likely underestimated virus-specific expansions by missing private and CD4 specificities.

The library was generated by 5' RACE. TCRdb shows the sequencer as NextSeq 500. To correct for sequencing error and PCR bias, the TCR library protocol tagged individual cDNA molecules with unique molecular identifiers. TCR alpha and beta chains were both sequenced, and the abundances of alpha and beta sequences in each sample were closely correlated with each other. As for the original processing: Decombinator V4 was used to annotate the V gene, J gene and CDR3 of the TCR sequences. Expanded TCRs were defined as changing significantly between any two time points under a Poisson model with p below 0.0001. Abundances of TCRs were expressed as counts per million after normalisation to the total number of TCRs sequenced in each sample. TRAV1-2 paired with TRAJ12, TRAJ20 or TRAJ33 defined MAIT TCRs, while TRAV10 paired with TRAJ18 defined iNKT TCRs. VDJdb, accessed 1 November 2021, was searched for CMV, EBV and SARS-CoV-2 annotated TCRs, with TCRs annotated for multiple antigens excluded. Clones were called with MiXCR by TCRdb after fastp trimmed the public reads at Q25, and only in-frame beta chains were retained. Entries are consolidated by CDR3 protein sequence, retaining the most common genes and DNA. It is TCRdb's table, rather than the study itself, that gives the V and J calls and clone size. This sample has 55,000 to 85,000 distinct CDR3 sequences in its table, and approximately 9.1% of those were observed once. The ten largest clones add up to about 16% of the sample.

The rearrangement combines TRBV20-1 with TRBJ1-4; 7 middle bases align to TRBD1. This receptor was identified in an adult who was a healthcare worker with PCR-confirmed SARS-CoV-2 infection or an uninfected control (not recorded which). The sequences come from whole blood, collected at baseline. The sequence in DNA is TGCAGTGCTAAGGGGGCGGATGAAAAACTGTTTTTT. Translated, it reads CSAKGADEKLFF.